A single sample is the source of the 27 T cell receptor beta chains below, sequenced in a study of T cells in Graves' hyperthyroidism and ophthalmopathy. Amplification of TCR beta CDR3 regions used RNA as the template. First-round RT-PCR with HTBI primers amplified the TCR CDR3 region. TCRdb re-called the multiplex PCR reads with MiXCR, one entry per CDR3 protein. The sample holds around 300,000 distinct CDR3 sequences, around 14% seen once. The sample comprised blood. These receptor sequences come from a woman in her twenties or thirties with Graves' hyperthyroidism.

As concerns this clonotype: A much larger clone differs from this one at a single base, so this may be a read error. V and J are TRBV5-1 and TRBJ2-3; 15 bases are a match to TRBD2. This CDR3 is built from 15 residues. The germline gives CDR1 SGHRS, CDR2 YFSETQ. V was clipped by 9 bases and J by 5 bases; unmatched bases: 7. The CDR3 is CANRLGLAGGDTQYF. As DNA, the CDR3 is TGCGCCAACAGATTGGGACTAGCGGGAGGAGATACGCAGTATTTT.

The chain carries TRBV19 and TRBJ2-2; D is possibly TRBD2 (5 bases). Germline CDR1 and CDR2: LNHDA and SQIVND (reference sequence). Between the trimmed V and J ends, which lost 0 bases and 4 bases, there was a span of 9 bases. This CDR3 region has 15 residues. The CDR3 sequence is CASSIDPSSTGELFF. CDR3 nucleotides: TGTGCCAGTAGTATAGATCCTAGCAGCACCGGGGAGCTGTTTTTT.

Ten or more counts support this clonotype. The J gene is TRBJ2-1, the V gene TRBV11-3; D is undetermined. Germline CDR1 and CDR2: SGHNT and YENEEA. Trimming left V 8 bases short and J 5 bases short, with 16 bases between. The CDR3 is 14 residues long. CDR3 sequence (DNA): TGTGCCAGCGTATGGGGATTCCCCCACAATGAGCAGTTCTTC. Encoded protein: CASVWGFPHNEQFF.

This clonotype was counted ten times or more. The rearrangement uses TRBV20-1 and TRBJ2-3; 11 bases are a match to TRBD1. J lost 4 bases, V lost 3 bases, and 9 bases had no gene match. The CDR3 covers 16 residues. CDR1 DFQATT and CDR2 SNEGSKA come from the germline V gene (reference sequence). The chain's CDR3 is CSARDPGQGAPDTQYF. The CDR3 nucleotides are TGCAGTGCTAGGGACCCCGGACAGGGGGCCCCAGATACGCAGTATTTT.

This clonotype has just a few counts. The chain couples TRBV3-1 to TRBJ2-7; possible D gene TRBD1, 6 bases. V was trimmed by 6 bases and J by 0 bases, leaving 12 bases between them. Per the germline V gene, CDR1 is LGHDT and CDR2 is YNNKEL (reference sequence). The CDR3 is 14 residues long. Here the CDR3 DNA reads TGTGCCAGCAGTCACACAGGGACCTCCTACGAGCAGTACTTC. This translates into CASSHTGTSYEQYF.

This clonotype was picked up many times. The rearrangement joins TRBV5-5 to TRBJ1-1; 7 bases fit TRBD1. Germline V gene sequence: CDR1 SGHKS, CDR2 YYEKEE (reference sequence). J gave up 2 bases and V 2 bases, and 9 bases lay outside the gene matches. This CDR3 has 16 residues. The CDR3 sequence: CASSLPPGQVNTEAFF. In DNA form, the CDR3 reads TGTGCCAGCAGCTTACCACCAGGACAGGTTAACACTGAAGCTTTCTTT.

The CDR3 sequence is CSARRGASRGGDTQYF. The CDR3 DNA is TGCAGTGCCCGCCGGGGGGCCAGCCGGGGCGGGGATACGCAGTATTTT. V gene TRBV20-1 combines with J gene TRBJ2-3; D perhaps matches TRBD2 (7 bases). CDR1 is DFQATT and CDR2 is SNEGSKA in the germline V gene (reference sequence). The CDR3 has 16 residues. The germline V and J ends were trimmed by 6 bases and 6 bases, with 25 bases remaining between them.

This chain links TRBV30 with TRBJ2-1, with D possibly being TRBD2 (6 bases). The CDR3 sequence is 15 residues long. Deletions cut 1 base from V and 9 bases from J, with 19 bases between. Germline V gene data show CDR1 as GTSNPN and CDR2 as SVGIG (reference sequence). This CDR3 is CAWSALRGSGPEQFF. The CDR3 bases are TGTGCCTGGAGTGCCCTCCGGGGTAGCGGACCTGAGCAGTTCTTC.

This chain connects TRBV30 to TRBJ1-2; D is ambiguous. Between the trimmed V and J ends, which lost 5 bases and 8 bases, there was a span of 6 bases. Germline V gene lookup returns CDR1 GTSNPN and CDR2 SVGIG (reference sequence). This CDR3 contains 9 residues. The CDR3 loop reads CAWPQGYTF. The CDR3 DNA follows: TGTGCCTGGCCCCAGGGCTACACCTTC.

There are many counts of this clonotype. The chain combines TRBV27 with TRBJ1-1, with a tentative D call TRBD1 (5 bases). Trimming left V 5 bases short and J 4 bases short, with 20 bases between. The CDR3 runs 16 residues. The V gene's germline CDR1 is MNHEY and CDR2 SMNVEV (reference sequence). The CDR3: CASSIGGGNRFTEAFF. CDR3 DNA sequence: TGTGCCAGCAGTATCGGGGGGGGGAACAGATTCACTGAAGCTTTCTTT.

This clonotype was recorded many times. The chain combines TRBV20-1 with TRBJ2-1; 7 bases fit TRBD2. The length of the CDR3 is 14 residues. Germline loops: CDR1 DFQATT, CDR2 SNEGSKA (reference sequence). J was trimmed by 6 bases and V by 7 bases; bases with no gene match: 12. The CDR3 DNA follows: TGCAGTGGAGCGGGCACGGGAGGAAGCAATGAGCAGTTCTTC. It yields the protein CSGAGTGGSNEQFF.

This clonotype was found many times. The rearrangement joins TRBV28 to TRBJ2-2, with TRBD2 matching over 11 bases. Trimming took 5 bases from V and 4 from J; bases not matched to a gene: 3. The CDR3 runs 15 residues. Germline-derived CDR1 and CDR2 are MDHEN and SYDVKM. In DNA, the CDR3 is TGTGCCAGCAGTCAAGGGACTAGCGGCACCGGGGAGCTGTTTTTT. The encoded protein is CASSQGTSGTGELFF.

This clonotype occurred many times. The chain employs TRBV20-1 and TRBJ1-1, with D hard to call. Germline CDR1 and CDR2: DFQATT and SNEGSKA (reference sequence). This CDR3 contains 15 residues. Deletions cut 0 bases from V and 3 bases from J, with 14 bases between. CDR3 protein: CSARDGRRRDTEAFF. CDR3 in DNA: TGCAGTGCTAGAGACGGAAGGCGCCGGGACACTGAAGCTTTCTTT.

The chain employs TRBV19 and TRBJ2-1; D is unclear. The length of the CDR3 is 14 residues. V was clipped by 7 bases and J by 1 base, with 11 bases between them. Looked up from germline, CDR1 is LNHDA and CDR2 is SQIVND (reference sequence). DNA of the CDR3: TGTGCCAGTAAACCCGGGTTTTCCTACAATGAGCAGTTCTTC. Encoded protein: CASKPGFSYNEQFF.

This clonotype has a count of ten or more. The chain links TRBV11-2 to TRBJ2-7, with 10 bases lining up with TRBD1. The length of the CDR3 is 17 residues. Trimming removed 2 bases from V and 4 bases from J; junction bases left unmatched: 11. Germline CDR1 SGHAT, CDR2 FQNNGV. The CDR3 bases are TGTGCCAGCAGCTTAAGTAGCTGGACAGGGGGTCAATACGAGCAGTACTTC. Encoded protein: CASSLSSWTGGQYEQYF.

The genes are TRBV24-1 and TRBJ2-3, with unresolved D. V shed 9 bases and J shed 5 bases, with 8 bases lying between them. CDR1 and CDR2 from the germline V gene are KGHDR and SFDVKD. This CDR3 region has 11 residues. CDR3: CATAVGDTQYF. The CDR3 region has the DNA TGTGCCACCGCCGTTGGAGATACGCAGTATTTT.

A note on this clonotype: This may be a read error, as it is one base from a much larger clone. CDR3 in DNA: TGTGCCAGCAGCTCCTCCTGGACTAGCTGGGATTACAATGAGCAGTTCTTC. This codes for CASSSSWTSWDYNEQFF. This rearrangement joins TRBV11-1 to TRBJ2-1; 8 bases map to TRBD2. Germline CDR1 reads SGHAT; CDR2 reads FQDESV (reference sequence). This CDR3 is built from 17 residues. V shed 4 bases, J shed 4 bases, and the junction held 12 bases outside the gene matches.

There are a few counts of this clonotype. Being one base from a much bigger clone, this may be a read error. The CDR3 here is CAASIPTERLGETQYF. Written as DNA, the CDR3 is TGTGCCGCCAGCATACCAACTGAGCGTTTAGGGGAGACCCAGTACTTC. The rearrangement joins TRBV15 to TRBJ2-5; no clear D gene. Germline values: CDR1 LNHNV, CDR2 YYDKDF (reference sequence). The CDR3 covers 16 residues.

This chain connects TRBV27 to TRBJ2-1, with TRBD2 matching over 12 bases. Per the germline V gene, CDR1 is MNHEY and CDR2 is SMNVEV (reference sequence). V was pared by 2 bases and J by 5 bases, with 10 bases of the junction left unmatched. The CDR3 consists of 18 residues. The CDR3 DNA follows: TGTGCCAGCAGTTTAAGGCTAGCGGGAGGGGTGATGAACAATGAGCAGTTCTTC. Encoded protein: CASSLRLAGGVMNNEQFF.

This clonotype was counted ten times or more. This chain joins TRBV30 and TRBJ1-5, with D perhaps TRBD1 (6 bases). The CDR3 runs 14 residues. V was shortened by 2 bases and J by 3 bases, with 11 bases between the two germline ends. Germline loops: CDR1 GTSNPN, CDR2 SVGIG (reference sequence). The CDR3 loop reads CAWSSGHNNQPQHF. CDR3 DNA: TGTGCCTGGAGTTCGGGACACAACAATCAGCCCCAGCATTTT.

With respect to this clonotype: This may come from a read error, since a much larger clone is one base off. This chain links TRBV7-8 with TRBJ2-1, with 8 bases that match TRBD2. The germline V gene encodes CDR1 SGHVS and CDR2 FQNEAQ. This CDR3 contains 15 residues. CDR3 sequence reads: CASSLGTSPYNEQLF. Here the CDR3 DNA reads TGTGCCAGCAGCTTAGGGACTAGCCCCTACAATGAGCAGCTCTTC.

The chain couples TRBV3-1 to TRBJ2-7; D gene uncertain. Deletions cut 1 base from V and 5 bases from J, with 9 bases between. This CDR3 spans 13 amino acids. Germline values: CDR1 LGHDT, CDR2 YNNKEL (reference sequence). The CDR3 region is CASSQVRTDEQYF. The DNA for the CDR3 is TGTGCCAGCAGCCAAGTTCGTACAGACGAGCAGTACTTC.

V is TRBV20-1 and J is TRBJ2-7; tentatively, D is TRBD1 (6 bases). The CDR3 length is 15 residues. V was trimmed by 4 bases and J by 3 bases, leaving 19 bases between them. CDR1 DFQATT and CDR2 SNEGSKA come from the germline V gene (reference sequence). The CDR3 loop is CSATPRDIENYEQYF. CDR3 in DNA: TGCAGTGCTACCCCCCGGGACATCGAGAACTACGAGCAGTACTTC.

The genes are TRBV7-8 and TRBJ1-6, with D unresolved. The CDR3 runs to 15 residues. V lost 5 bases and J 8 bases, leaving 16 bases between the germline ends. Germline V lookup: CDR1 SGHVS, CDR2 FQNEAQ. The chain's CDR3 is CASSLLGNSDSPLHF. In DNA, the CDR3 is TGTGCCAGCAGCCTCTTAGGAAATTCCGATTCACCCCTCCACTTT.

The chain employs TRBV6-2 or TRBV6-3 and TRBJ2-1; D is unclear. The germline CDR1 and CDR2 sequences are MNHEY and SVGEGT. V dropped 7 bases and J dropped 1 base, with 14 bases sitting between them. The CDR3 is 15 residues long. CDR3 sequence reads: CASIKLGSSYNEQFF. In DNA, the CDR3 is TGTGCCAGCATTAAGCTCGGAAGTTCCTACAATGAGCAGTTCTTC.

This clonotype was found many times. The chain couples TRBV20-1 to TRBJ2-1; D is uncertain. This CDR3 is 13 amino acids long. Germline assignment: CDR1 DFQATT and CDR2 SNEGSKA (reference sequence). V dropped 3 bases and J dropped 5 bases, with 11 bases sitting between them. In DNA form, the CDR3 reads TGCAGTGCTAGGGCCAGCATCGACAATGAGCAGTTCTTC. Amino acids: CSARASIDNEQFF.

A word on this clonotype: This may be a read error, as it is one base from a much larger clone. This CDR3 fails to terminate in the conserved phenylalanine or tryptophan, so it likely reflects a read error. This sequence joins TRBV20-1 and TRBJ1-1; the match to TRBD1 covers 7 bases. V lost 2 bases to trimming and J lost 4 bases; unmatched junction nucleotides: 4. Germline V CDR1 and CDR2: DFQATT, SNEGSKA (reference sequence). The CDR3 loop spans 13 amino acids. The CDR3 sequence is CSARKGARTEAFS. The CDR3 DNA reads TGCAGTGCTAGAAAGGGGGCGCGCACTGAAGCTTTCTCT.